This T cell receptor beta chain was observed in a study of T cells in Graves' hyperthyroidism and ophthalmopathy. This clonotype was detected only a few times. The antigen is not known. Points from the study as a whole: By a 13 V-J model, ophthalmopathy was set apart from stable hyperthyroidism. Most thyroid clonotypes that were expanded above 0.001 also turned up in blood.

Germline loops: CDR1 MNHNS, CDR2 SASEGT. The CDR3 spans 16 residues. V shed 10 bases, J shed 5 bases, and the junction held 14 bases outside the gene matches. Newly diagnosed hyperthyroidism patients aged 18 to 65 years had disease lasting under 2 months. What was amplified from RNA transcripts were TCR beta CDR3 regions. The HTBI primer set served for first-round RT-PCR of the TCR CDR3. TCRdb processed the multiplex PCR reads anew with MiXCR; each CDR3 protein has one entry. Here the sample spans about 300,000 distinct CDR3 sequences, about an eighth being singletons. This chain links TRBV6-1 with TRBJ2-7; 13 positions agree with TRBD2. The sequence came from a woman aged 40 to 50 with Graves' hyperthyroidism. Sequenced input: blood. CDR3 sequence: CATPGTSGKMVHEQYF. Here the CDR3 DNA reads TGTGCCACCCCCGGGACTAGCGGGAAGATGGTCCACGAGCAGTACTTC.